The clone carrying this TCR beta chain was picked up a small number of times. A sample-barcoded 5' primer and a J-beta primer mix were used in a second PCR of roughly 7 to 12 cycles. MiXCR was run by TCRdb on the 5' RACE reads, yielding one entry per CDR3 protein. The sample holds some 1,000,000 distinct CDR3 sequences, under 30% seen once. The trim removed 5 bases at V and 4 bases at J, leaving 11 bases unmatched. From germline, CDR1 is SEHNR and CDR2 FQNEAQ (reference sequence). The CDR3 is 16 residues long. This sample is part of a study of blood T cells in healthy people across ages. This same sample was also taken into another study, of T cells of mothers and their children. This second report adds: No clones detected were persistent microchimeric T cell clones.

The J gene is TRBJ2-1, the V gene TRBV7-9, with 7 bases that match TRBD2. Sequencing input: blood. The origin of this receptor is a girl aged 2 to 9 in good health. The CDR3 DNA sequence: TGTGCCAGCAGCCCAAATCTAGCGGATATATACAATGAGCAGTTCTTC. Translated, it gives CASSPNLADIYNEQFF.